The 20 T cell receptor beta chains reported below all come from one sample, sequenced in a study of identical twins. TCRdb re-analysed the 5' RACE reads in MiXCR, keeping a single row per CDR3 protein. The profile shows about 720,000 distinct CDR3 sequences, roughly 18% of them singletons. In addition, the sample was reused for a study of T cells expressing NK-cell markers.

The sample was PBMCs. The receptor set was obtained from a woman aged 18-30 years in good health.

V usage is TRBV19 and J usage is TRBJ2-5; D gene uncertain. In germline, CDR1 is LNHDA, CDR2 SQIVND (reference sequence). Trimming removed 3 bases from V and 7 bases from J, with 6 bases in between. The CDR3 is made up of 11 amino acids. The DNA of the CDR3 is TGTGCCAGTAGTATGGACGGGACCCAGTACTTC. Translating it yields CASSMDGTQYF.

V and J are TRBV9 and TRBJ2-7; 9 bases fit TRBD2. Germline CDR1 SGDLS, CDR2 YYNGEE. There are 14 residues in the CDR3. Germline trimming cut 7 bases from V and 3 bases from J; bases unmatched to any gene: 8. CDR3 protein: CASGHSGGYYEQYF. The CDR3 bases are TGTGCCAGCGGGCATAGCGGGGGATACTACGAGCAGTACTTC. Full variable domain (rest looked up from reference TRBV9 and TRBJ2-7): DSGVTQTPKHLITATGQRVTLRCSPRSGDLSVYWYQQSLDQGLQFLIQYYNGEERAKGNILERFSAQQFPDLHSELNLSSLELGDSALYFCASGHSGGYYEQYFGPGTRLTVT.

The chain employs TRBV20-1 and TRBJ2-3; TRBD2 might be the D (5 bases). Germline V gives CDR1 DFQATT, CDR2 SNEGSKA (reference sequence). Trimming removed 6 bases from V and 5 bases from J, with 12 bases in between. The length of the CDR3 is 12 residues. The CDR3 DNA reads as TGCAGTGCCGTAAGAGGAGGAGATACGCAGTATTTT. As protein: CSAVRGGDTQYF.

This clonotype was detected a few times. V is TRBV7-9 and J is TRBJ2-7; D may be TRBD1 (6 bases). V shed 4 bases and J shed 0 bases, with 13 bases lying between them. The CDR3 spans 15 residues. The germline CDR1 and CDR2 sequences are SEHNR and FQNEAQ (reference sequence). The CDR3 DNA follows: TGTGCCAGCAGCTGGAGGACAGACAGCTCCTACGAGCAGTACTTC. This gives the protein CASSWRTDSSYEQYF.

The rearrangement links TRBV4-2 to TRBJ2-1; 7 bases are a match to TRBD2. Per germline, CDR1 LGHNA and CDR2 YNFKEQ. V dropped 0 bases and J dropped 9; count of bases not matched to a gene: 11. This CDR3 has 16 residues. Written as DNA, the CDR3 is TGTGCCAGCAGCCAAGATCATGTGACTAGCTCCCCTGAGCAGTTCTTC. Its protein is CASSQDHVTSSPEQFF.

The chain carries TRBV7-4 and TRBJ2-3; 9 bases align to TRBD1. The ends lost 7 bases at V and 0 bases at J; junction bases unmatched: 14. This CDR3 has 18 residues. CDR1 and CDR2 (germline): SGHVT, SQSDAQ. CDR3 sequence (DNA): TGTGCCAGCACCCTCCGGGGACAGGGTCGTTCTAGCACAGATACGCAGTATTTT. It codes for CASTLRGQGRSSTDTQYF. Variable domain in full (rest from reference TRBV7-4 and TRBJ2-3): GAGVSQSPRYKVAKRGRDVALRCDSISGHVTLYWYRQTLGQGSEVLTYSQSDAQRDKSGRPSGRFSAERPERSVSTLKIQRTEQGDSAVYLCASTLRGQGRSSTDTQYFGPGTRLTVL.

This clonotype has only a few counts. V gene TRBV6-5 combines with J gene TRBJ1-5; perhaps TRBD1 as D (5 bases). Trimming pared 0 bases from V and 11 bases from J, leaving 11 bases between. Germline loops: CDR1 MNHEY, CDR2 SVGAGI. CDR3 length: 13 residues. DNA for the CDR3: TGTGCCAGCAGTTACTCGAGTAAGGGGACCCAGCATTTT. The encoded protein is CASSYSSKGTQHF.

This clonotype was seen only a few times. This chain connects TRBV5-6 to TRBJ2-1, with D maybe TRBD2 (5 bases). This CDR3 region has 13 residues. V lost 4 bases to trimming and J lost 7 bases, with 12 bases between them. Germline CDR1 is SGHDT and CDR2 is YYEEEE. In DNA, the CDR3 is TGTGCCAGCAGCCCCCTAGCTTGGAATGAGCAGTTCTTC. This encodes CASSPLAWNEQFF.

This clonotype occurred a few times. V usage is TRBV5-1 and J usage is TRBJ2-3; D ambiguous. Germline V gene sequence: CDR1 SGHRS, CDR2 YFSETQ. The CDR3 has 15 residues. V was trimmed by 1 base and J by 0 bases, leaving 9 bases between them. Written as DNA, the CDR3 is TGCGCCAGCAGCTTGTTGGGAATAAGCACAGATACGCAGTATTTT. As protein: CASSLLGISTDTQYF.

This clonotype occurred a few times. CDR3 sequence (DNA): TGTGCCAGCAGTTACAAGTGGGCGGGGGGGCAGAACAATGAGCAGTTCTTC. Protein product: CASSYKWAGGQNNEQFF. The chain couples TRBV6-2 or TRBV6-3 to TRBJ2-1, with 9 bases lining up with TRBD2. Germline V gene lookup returns CDR1 MNHEY and CDR2 SVGEGT. This CDR3 region has 17 residues. V was clipped by 2 bases and J by 5 bases; unmatched bases: 10.

This clonotype has a handful of counts. J is TRBJ2-7 and V is TRBV27, with D unclear. The CDR3 is 14 amino acids. The V gene's germline CDR1 is MNHEY and CDR2 SMNVEV (reference sequence). Trimming removed 3 bases at V and 4 bases at J, with 13 bases between. CDR3 sequence (DNA): TGTGCCAGCAGTTTTGGGCAGCACAATTACGAGCAGTACTTC. Protein sequence: CASSFGQHNYEQYF.

This clonotype was observed a handful of times. J is TRBJ2-1 and V is TRBV20-1; D is ambiguous. V gave up 4 bases and J gave up 6 bases, with 10 bases separating them. The germline gives CDR1 DFQATT, CDR2 SNEGSKA (reference sequence). The CDR3 sequence is 12 residues long. The CDR3: CSATRTVNEQFF. CDR3 nucleotides: TGCAGTGCTACCAGGACCGTCAATGAGCAGTTCTTC.

In its sample, this clonotype was seen once. The rearrangement links TRBV7-8 to TRBJ1-3; D gene ambiguous. The CDR3 extends over 15 amino acids. Trimming took off 2 bases at V and 0 bases at J, with 8 bases between the two ends. Germline V gene sequence: CDR1 SGHVS, CDR2 FQNEAQ. CDR3 amino acids: CASSLIESSGNTIYF. Written as DNA, the CDR3 is TGTGCCAGCAGCTTAATCGAATCCTCTGGAAACACCATATATTTT.

The rearrangement joins TRBV6-1 to TRBJ2-3; D is perhaps TRBD2 (7 bases). The CDR3 consists of 14 residues. The V end was cut by 8 bases, the J end by 6 bases, with 18 bases between. The germline V gene encodes CDR1 MNHNS and CDR2 SASEGT. The CDR3 nucleotides read TGTGCCAGCCGACGGGGGGCGCGTTCCGATACGCAGTATTTT. Encoded protein: CASRRGARSDTQYF.

This chain joins TRBV12-3 or TRBV12-4 and TRBJ2-1; weak D call: TRBD1 (6 bases). Trimming stripped 5 bases from V and 6 bases from J, with 26 bases between. CDR3 size: 18 residues. This chain's CDR3 is CASSPFTGPLPTANEQFF. CDR3 DNA sequence: TGTGCCAGCAGTCCATTCACAGGGCCCTTACCAACCGCCAATGAGCAGTTCTTC.

This chain uses TRBV7-2 with TRBJ2-3; D is possibly TRBD2 (6 bases). The CDR3 loop spans 14 amino acids. Germline-derived CDR1 and CDR2 are SGHTA and FQGNSA. The V gene lost 8 bases and the J gene lost 0 bases, with 12 bases spanning the gap. The CDR3 sequence: CASRGDPSTDTQYF. The CDR3 coding sequence is TGTGCCAGCCGCGGGGATCCTAGCACAGATACGCAGTATTTT.

The chain uses TRBV29-1 and TRBJ2-1; TRBD2 matches at 9 bases. Germline CDR1 is SQVTM and CDR2 is ANQGSEA. V lost 2 bases to trimming and J lost 3 bases; unmatched junction nucleotides: 11. This CDR3 contains 17 residues. The CDR3 sequence is CSVESLGGGAIYNEQFF. The CDR3 region has the DNA TGCAGCGTTGAATCACTGGGCGGGGGGGCCATCTACAATGAGCAGTTCTTC.

The sample holds a few counts of this clonotype. The chain combines TRBV29-1 with TRBJ2-1; 9 bases line up with TRBD1. The V gene's germline CDR1 is SQVTM and CDR2 ANQGSEA. V lost 7 bases, J lost 7 bases, and 2 bases stayed unmatched. This CDR3 is 11 amino acids long. The CDR3 protein is CSADRGNEQFF. The CDR3 DNA follows: TGCAGCGCGGACAGGGGTAATGAGCAGTTCTTC.

V usage is TRBV12-3 or TRBV12-4 and J usage is TRBJ2-7; 8 bases match TRBD1. There are 14 residues in the CDR3. V lost 6 bases to trimming and J lost 7 bases; unmatched junction nucleotides: 11. CDR3 sequence reads: CASSRGPRGGEQYF. DNA of the CDR3: TGTGCCAGCAGCAGGGGGCCCCGTGGAGGAGAGCAGTACTTC.

This chain connects TRBV5-6 to TRBJ1-5, with D perhaps TRBD1 (6 bases). CDR3 length: 15 residues. V lost 0 bases and J lost 4, with 11 bases in between. In germline, CDR1 is SGHDT, CDR2 YYEEEE. In nucleotides, the CDR3 is TGTGCCAGCAGCTTGGAGGGGGGGCGGAATCAGCCCCAGCATTTT. Amino acid sequence: CASSLEGGRNQPQHF.